These 4 T cell receptor beta chains share one sample of origin, sequenced in a study of cytomegalovirus exposure and HLA in healthy donors. The PCR employed 60 Vbeta primers together with 13 Jbeta primers. The method was immunoSEQ multiplex PCR; TCRdb's version includes in-frame clones alone and lacks a portion of them. Here the sample spans 150,000 to 170,000 clones, 65% to 75% being singletons. The sample comprised PBMCs. These receptors originate from a man aged 18 to 35 in good health and CMV-seronegative.

This clone is a singleton in its sample. The chain couples TRBV11-3 to TRBJ2-7, with 11 bases lining up with TRBD1. Germline V gene sequence: CDR1 SGHNT, CDR2 YENEEA. After removal of 5 bases from V and 7 bases from J, the junction contained 4 bases not matched to a gene. This CDR3 is 13 amino acids long. The CDR3 DNA reads as TGTGCCAGCAGCCTGGGGACAGGGGGGGAGCAGTACTTC. Protein product: CASSLGTGGEQYF.

Worth noting for this clone: Germline is not matched at one junction end, which may reflect a read error. Here the CDR3 reads CASSPNRGYIF. For the CDR3, the DNA is TGTGCCAGCTCACCAAACAGGGGCTATATATTC. The chain uses TRBV18 and TRBJ1-2, with TRBD1 identical over 7 bases. The CDR3 is 11 residues long. Germline assignment: CDR1 KGHSH and CDR2 LQKENI.

This clone was seen only once. The gene calls are TRBV2 and TRBJ2-2, with D possibly matching TRBD2 (5 bases). The CDR3 runs to 13 residues. Looked up from germline, CDR1 is SNHLY and CDR2 is FYNNEI. The V and J ends lost 1 base and 5 bases respectively, with 5 bases between them. The CDR3 coding sequence is TGTGCCAGCAGTGAAGGGGAGACCGGGGAGCTGTTTTTT. Protein product: CASSEGETGELFF. Full variable domain (missing parts from reference TRBV2 and TRBJ2-2): EPEVTQTPSHQVTQMGQEVILRCVPISNHLYFYWYRQILGQKVEFLVSFYNNEISEKSEIFDDQFSVERPDGSNFTLKIRSTKLEDSAMYFCASSEGETGELFFGEGSRLTVL.

The rearrangement links TRBV5-1 to TRBJ1-4, with a weak D call TRBD1 (6 bases). The CDR3 extends over 14 amino acids. Germline V gives CDR1 SGHRS, CDR2 YFSETQ. V was cut by 2 bases and J by 6 bases, with 11 bases left in between. The chain's CDR3 is CASSLNPGDEKLFF. CDR3 sequence (DNA): TGCGCCAGCAGCTTAAACCCAGGGGATGAAAAACTGTTTTTT.